One sample yielded the 8 T cell receptor beta chains listed below, sequenced in a study of control samples from healthy donors and cancer patients. The repertoire was sequenced with immunoSEQ multiplex PCR; TCRdb's copy has only in-frame clones and lacks some. This sample has 150,000 to 200,000 clones, with around 90% found just once. Sequencing was done on a sample of blood. The receptors stem from a woman in her twenties or thirties in good health.

The chain combines TRBV5-4 with TRBJ2-5; 10 positions agree with TRBD1. The V gene end was trimmed by 3 bases and the J gene end by 3 bases; junction bases not matched to a gene: 5. CDR1 and CDR2 from the germline V gene are SGHNT and YYREEE (reference sequence). The CDR3 length is 15 residues. The CDR3 spells CASSWTGTGEETQYF. Written as DNA, the CDR3 is TGTGCCAGCAGCTGGACCGGGACAGGGGAAGAGACCCAGTACTTC.

The chain carries TRBV24-1 and TRBJ2-1, with D hard to call. The CDR3 runs to 13 residues. V was clipped by 1 base and J by 6 bases, with 6 bases between them. Germline V gives CDR1 KGHDR, CDR2 SFDVKD. The CDR3 sequence is CATSDFRSNEQFF. CDR3 nucleotides: TGTGCCACCAGTGATTTTCGAAGCAATGAGCAGTTCTTC.

CDR3 protein: CASSSLGGTGPNEKLFF. CDR3 DNA: TGCGCCAGCAGCTCGCTAGGGGGGACAGGGCCTAATGAAAAACTGTTTTTT. This chain connects TRBV5-1 to TRBJ1-4, with 9 nucleotides matching TRBD1. Germline CDR1 and CDR2: SGHRS and YFSETQ. V dropped 3 bases and J dropped 3; count of bases not matched to a gene: 9. The CDR3 covers 17 residues.

The CDR3 DNA sequence: TGCAGCGTTGGTTCGGACTTTTCACTTGAAGCTTTCTTT. Its translation is CSVGSDFSLEAFF. This sequence joins TRBV29-1 and TRBJ1-1; D is unclear. Trimming pared 4 bases from V and 7 bases from J, leaving 16 bases between. Per germline, CDR1 SQVTM and CDR2 ANQGSEA. The CDR3 is 13 amino acids.

The chain uses TRBV29-1 and TRBJ2-3; D is possibly TRBD1 or TRBD2 (5 bases each). The CDR3 spans 17 residues. Trimming removed 1 base from V and 4 bases from J, with 21 bases in between. Per germline, CDR1 SQVTM and CDR2 ANQGSEA. CDR3 in amino acids: CSVEVFRVQGVSDTQYF. Written as DNA, the CDR3 is TGCAGCGTTGAAGTGTTTCGGGTTCAGGGAGTTTCAGATACGCAGTATTTT.

A few counts support this clone. The genes are TRBV7-9 and TRBJ2-1; maybe TRBD2 (6 bases). Trimming cost V 3 bases and J 4 bases, with 13 bases left between them. This CDR3 has 15 residues. In germline, CDR1 is SEHNR, CDR2 FQNEAQ (reference sequence). CDR3 protein: CASSFGGAPYNEQFF. The CDR3, as DNA: TGTGCCAGCAGCTTTGGCGGGGCCCCTTACAATGAGCAGTTCTTC.

J is TRBJ2-7 and V is TRBV5-4; 13 nucleotides agree with TRBD2. CDR1 and CDR2 from the germline V gene are SGHNT and YYREEE (reference sequence). The J segment lost 4 bases and the V segment lost 6 bases, leaving 16 bases of the junction unmatched. This CDR3 spans 18 amino acids. The CDR3 is CASTSGGPRTSGSYEQYF. CDR3 in DNA: TGTGCCAGCACCAGCGGCGGGCCCAGGACTAGCGGGAGTTACGAGCAGTACTTC.

V and J are TRBV7-9 and TRBJ2-7, with TRBD2 matching 11 bases. This CDR3 has 16 amino acids. V lost 4 bases, J lost 2 bases, and 7 bases stayed unmatched. From germline, CDR1 is SEHNR and CDR2 FQNEAQ (reference sequence). The CDR3: CASSWGSGRGTYEQYF. As DNA, the CDR3 is TGTGCCAGCAGCTGGGGTAGCGGGAGGGGTACCTACGAGCAGTACTTC.